This T cell receptor (beta chain) was recovered during a study of control samples from healthy donors and cancer patients. CDR1 and CDR2 (germline): SNHLY, FYNNEI. This CDR3 spans 12 amino acids. V shed 6 bases and J shed 5 bases, with 10 bases lying between them. The method was immunoSEQ multiplex PCR; TCRdb's version includes in-frame clones alone and lacks a portion of them. The data contain about 79,000 clones, roughly 93% of them singletons. The gene calls are TRBV2 and TRBJ1-2; D is uncertain. The receptor's source is a woman in her thirties or forties with lung cancer. The sample taken for sequencing was PBMCs. The CDR3 DNA is TGTGCCAGCAGGGAGAGACTGTATGGCTACACCTTC. This codes for CASRERLYGYTF.